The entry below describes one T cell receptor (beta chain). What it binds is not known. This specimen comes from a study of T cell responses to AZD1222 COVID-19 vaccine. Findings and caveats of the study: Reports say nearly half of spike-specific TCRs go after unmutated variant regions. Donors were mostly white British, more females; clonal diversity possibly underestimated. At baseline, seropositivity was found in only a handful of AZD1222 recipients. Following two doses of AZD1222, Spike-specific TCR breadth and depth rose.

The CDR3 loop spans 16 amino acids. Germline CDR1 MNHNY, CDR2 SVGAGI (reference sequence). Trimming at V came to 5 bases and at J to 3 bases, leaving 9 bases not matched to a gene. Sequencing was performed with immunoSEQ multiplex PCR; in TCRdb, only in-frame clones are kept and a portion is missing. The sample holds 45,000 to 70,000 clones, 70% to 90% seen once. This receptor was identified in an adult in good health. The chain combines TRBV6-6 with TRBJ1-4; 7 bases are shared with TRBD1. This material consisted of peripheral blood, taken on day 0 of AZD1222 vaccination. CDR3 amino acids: CASSGGQNIANEKLFF. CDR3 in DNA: TGTGCCAGCAGTGGGGGACAGAATATAGCTAATGAAAAACTGTTTTTT.